This T cell receptor beta chain was documented in a study of cytomegalovirus exposure and HLA in healthy donors. General observations from the study: Only CMV serostatus was available as immune exposure information. Presence/absence analyses rested on an assumption that sequencing depth was roughly uniform across donors. The study put 150 to 200 TCR beta chains on its list as cytomegalovirus-associated.

At collection, donors were nominally healthy, but unrecorded immune exposures were probable. The PCR used 60 Vbeta and 13 Jbeta primers. The table came from immunoSEQ multiplex PCR; TCRdb's copy has only in-frame clones and leaves some out. Of around 150,000 clones listed, around four fifths were seen once; the top ten hold roughly 9.3%. This clone has just one count. Antigen unknown. This sequence was found in a man aged 18 to 29 in good health and CMV-seropositive. Sequencing was carried out using PBMCs.

The CDR3 coding sequence is TGTGCCAGCAGCTTCAGTGGGACTAGTGGGGGGGCCACCTACAATGAGCAGTTCTTC. Protein product: CASSFSGTSGGATYNEQFF. The chain is built from TRBV7-9 and TRBJ2-1, with 8 bases identical to TRBD2. Germline V gives CDR1 SEHNR, CDR2 FQNEAQ (reference sequence). The trim removed 3 bases at V and 2 bases at J, leaving 15 bases unmatched. CDR3 size: 19 residues.